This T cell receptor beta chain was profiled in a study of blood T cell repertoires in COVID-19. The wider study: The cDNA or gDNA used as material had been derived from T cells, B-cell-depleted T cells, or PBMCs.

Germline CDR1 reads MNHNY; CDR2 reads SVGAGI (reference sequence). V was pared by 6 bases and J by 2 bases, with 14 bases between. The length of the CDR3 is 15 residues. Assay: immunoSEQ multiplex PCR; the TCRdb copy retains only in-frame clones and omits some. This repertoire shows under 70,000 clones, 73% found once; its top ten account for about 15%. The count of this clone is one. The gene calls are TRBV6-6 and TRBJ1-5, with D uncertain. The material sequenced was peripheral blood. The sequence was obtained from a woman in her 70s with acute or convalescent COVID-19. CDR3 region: CASSYEGPGNQPQHF. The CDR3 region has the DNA TGTGCCAGCAGCTACGAGGGCCCGGGCAATCAGCCCCAGCATTTT.